The source of this TCR beta chain is a study of T-cell reconstitution after alpha-beta-depleted transplantation in children. Findings of the study overall: Reportedly, roughly two months post-transplant, alpha-beta T cells arose from several hundred expanded graft clones.

This clonotype was counted a few times. Its antigen is unidentified. This sample's TCRbeta library carried unique molecular identifier barcodes. From the PCR reads, TCRdb called clonotypes with MiXCR, one entry per CDR3 protein. This sample has some 140,000 distinct CDR3 sequences, with around 9.8% found just once. V shed 4 bases and J 5 bases; nucleotides not matched to a gene: 10. CDR1 is SGHRS and CDR2 is YFSETQ in the germline V gene. This CDR3 is 15 amino acids long. The rearrangement uses TRBV5-1 and TRBJ2-5, with TRBD2 matching over 8 bases. This sequence originates from a girl in the first two years of life who had a stem cell transplant for combined immunodeficiency, so the T cells may come from the graft donor. The sample here was PBMCs, mostly from graft donor cells, taken 180 days after TCRalphabeta/CD19-depleted stem cell transplant. The CDR3: CASSLSGGVMETQYF. The CDR3 DNA reads TGCGCCAGCAGCCTCTCGGGAGGGGTGATGGAGACCCAGTACTTC.